Listed below are T cell receptor beta chains from one sample, sequenced in a study of human CD4 T cells and Enterobacteriaceae. The data were produced by immunoSEQ multiplex PCR, yet TCRdb's version contains in-frame clones alone and is incomplete. The sample lists some 30,000 clones; about 80% were seen once. What was sequenced was memory CD4+ T cells from blood. The receptors come from a human donor in good health. The CDR3 runs from the conserved cysteine through the conserved F or W. D genes are given only for firm matches. Clone sizes are given selectively: once, few, many, or a class where the clone is expanded.

clone size: NA; D gene: TRBD1; CDR3 length: 16; V gene: TRBV5-1; J gene: TRBJ2-7; CDR3 protein: CASSRRTGDTSYEQYF; CDR3 DNA: TGCGCCAGCAGCCGAAGGACAGGGGACACCTCCTACGAGCAGTACTTC
clone size: few; D gene: TRBD1; CDR3 length: 16; V gene: TRBV10-1; J gene: TRBJ2-2; CDR3 protein: CASSPHTGGDTGELFF; CDR3 DNA: TGCGCCAGCAGTCCCCACACAGGGGGTGACACCGGGGAGCTGTTTTTT
clone size: NA; D gene: NA; CDR3 length: 15; V gene: TRBV5-4; J gene: TRBJ2-7; CDR3 protein: CASSPAGLAEYEQYF; CDR3 DNA: TGTGCCAGCAGCCCAGCCGGGCTAGCTGAATACGAGCAGTACTTC
clone size: once; D gene: NA; CDR3 length: 16; V gene: TRBV10-3; J gene: TRBJ1-5; CDR3 protein: CAISESTGVVGQPQHF; CDR3 DNA: TGTGCCATCAGTGAGTCAACGGGGGTGGTAGGTCAGCCCCAGCATTTT
clone size: NA; D gene: NA; CDR3 length: 13; V gene: TRBV27; J gene: TRBJ1-2; CDR3 protein: CASSLAGGYWYTF; CDR3 DNA: TGTGCCAGCAGTTTGGCGGGGGGTTATTGGTACACCTTC
clone size: once; D gene: NA; CDR3 length: 14; V gene: TRBV11-2; J gene: TRBJ1-1; CDR3 protein: CASSLSVRSGKAFF; CDR3 DNA: TGTGCCAGCAGCTTATCCGTCAGAAGTGGCAAAGCTTTCTTT
clone size: NA; D gene: NA; CDR3 length: 14; V gene: TRBV4-2; J gene: TRBJ2-7; CDR3 protein: CASSPRDPPDEQYF; CDR3 DNA: TGTGCCAGCAGCCCGCGGGACCCACCGGACGAGCAGTACTTC
clone size: NA; D gene: NA; CDR3 length: 14; V gene: TRBV9; J gene: TRBJ1-4; CDR3 protein: CASSVGTGDEKLFF; CDR3 DNA: TGTGCCAGCAGCGTAGGTACTGGGGATGAAAAACTGTTTTTT
clone size: NA; D gene: TRBD2; CDR3 length: 17; V gene: TRBV19; J gene: TRBJ2-1; CDR3 protein: CASTRQGSAGGRGEQFF; CDR3 DNA: TGTGCCAGTACCCGACAGGGATCGGCGGGAGGGCGGGGTGAGCAGTTCTTC
clone size: once; D gene: TRBD1; CDR3 length: 21; V gene: TRBV6-1; J gene: TRBJ2-7; CDR3 protein: CASSERVRGGQGPPGSYEQYF; CDR3 DNA: TGTGCCAGCAGTGAAAGGGTGAGGGGGGGACAGGGGCCCCCTGGCTCCTACGAGCAGTACTTC
clone size: NA; D gene: NA; CDR3 length: 16; V gene: TRBV18; J gene: TRBJ2-2; CDR3 protein: CASSPIGGKVTGELFF; CDR3 DNA: TGTGCCAGCTCACCAATAGGCGGGAAGGTCACCGGGGAGCTGTTTTTT
clone size: NA; D gene: NA; CDR3 length: 14; V gene: TRBV5-6; J gene: TRBJ2-7; CDR3 protein: CASSSISGHYEQYF; CDR3 DNA: TGTGCCAGCAGCTCCATTTCGGGACACTACGAGCAGTACTTC
clone size: NA; D gene: TRBD1; CDR3 length: 15; V gene: TRBV7-9; J gene: TRBJ1-2; CDR3 protein: CASSLADREGRGYTF; CDR3 DNA: TGTGCCAGCAGCTTAGCGGACAGGGAAGGACGAGGCTACACCTTC
clone size: NA; D gene: TRBD1; CDR3 length: 16; V gene: TRBV15; J gene: TRBJ2-2; CDR3 protein: CATSERDRVETGELFF; CDR3 DNA: TGTGCCACCAGCGAACGGGACAGGGTGGAAACCGGGGAGCTGTTTTTT
clone size: NA; D gene: NA; CDR3 length: 15; V gene: TRBV28; J gene: TRBJ1-1; CDR3 protein: CASSPHREMNTEAFF; CDR3 DNA: TGTGCCAGCAGCCCCCATAGGGAGATGAACACTGAAGCTTTCTTT
clone size: NA; D gene: NA; CDR3 length: 12; V gene: TRBV7-6; J gene: TRBJ2-5; CDR3 protein: CASSLARETQYF; CDR3 DNA: TGTGCCAGCAGCTTAGCTCGGGAGACCCAGTACTTC
clone size: NA; D gene: TRBD2; CDR3 length: 17; V gene: TRBV4-1; J gene: TRBJ2-5; CDR3 protein: CASSSNPDGGSGETQYF; CDR3 DNA: TGCGCCAGCAGCTCAAATCCCGACGGGGGGTCAGGAGAGACCCAGTACTTC
clone size: NA; D gene: NA; CDR3 length: 13; V gene: TRBV7-8; J gene: TRBJ1-2; CDR3 protein: CASSFVGVNGYTF; CDR3 DNA: TGTGCCAGCAGCTTCGTTGGGGTGAATGGCTACACCTTC
clone size: NA; D gene: NA; CDR3 length: 14; V gene: TRBV7-6; J gene: TRBJ2-2; CDR3 protein: CASSLVTGFGELFF; CDR3 DNA: TGTGCCAGCAGCTTAGTAACAGGATTTGGGGAGCTGTTTTTT
clone size: NA; D gene: NA; CDR3 length: 14; V gene: TRBV7-3; J gene: TRBJ2-2; CDR3 protein: CASSPGPNTGELFF; CDR3 DNA: TGTGCCAGCAGCCCCGGACCGAACACCGGGGAGCTGTTTTTT
clone size: NA; D gene: TRBD2; CDR3 length: 16; V gene: TRBV5-6; J gene: TRBJ2-3; CDR3 protein: CASSYRLAGGIDTQYF; CDR3 DNA: TGTGCCAGCAGCTACCGACTAGCGGGAGGGATAGATACGCAGTATTTT
clone size: NA; D gene: TRBD1; CDR3 length: 14; V gene: TRBV7-2; J gene: TRBJ1-2; CDR3 protein: CASSFRTGNYGYTF; CDR3 DNA: TGTGCCAGCAGCTTCCGGACAGGCAACTATGGCTACACCTTC
clone size: NA; D gene: NA; CDR3 length: 16; V gene: TRBV18; J gene: TRBJ2-5; CDR3 protein: CASSPPSSVGRETQYF; CDR3 DNA: TGTGCCAGCTCACCACCGAGTAGTGTAGGACGAGAGACCCAGTACTTC
clone size: few; D gene: TRBD2; CDR3 length: 16; V gene: TRBV9; J gene: TRBJ2-5; CDR3 protein: CASSVDPGGPRETQYF; CDR3 DNA: TGTGCCAGCAGCGTAGATCCGGGAGGGCCGCGGGAGACCCAGTACTTC
clone size: NA; D gene: TRBD1; CDR3 length: 15; V gene: TRBV15; J gene: TRBJ1-3; CDR3 protein: CATSRDLGQGTTIYF; CDR3 DNA: TGTGCCACCAGCAGAGATCTTGGACAGGGTACGACCATATATTTT
clone size: NA; D gene: TRBD2; CDR3 length: 16; V gene: TRBV12-5; J gene: TRBJ2-5; CDR3 protein: CASGSGTSGSLETQYF; CDR3 DNA: TGTGCTAGTGGCTCCGGGACTAGCGGGAGTCTGGAGACCCAGTACTTC
clone size: NA; D gene: TRBD1; CDR3 length: 13; V gene: TRBV6-6; J gene: TRBJ1-1; CDR3 protein: CASSHRDRVEAFF; CDR3 DNA: TGTGCCAGCAGTCACCGGGACAGGGTTGAAGCTTTCTTT
clone size: NA; D gene: TRBD1; CDR3 length: 15; V gene: TRBV5-1; J gene: TRBJ1-4; CDR3 protein: CASSFAGTEGEKLFF; CDR3 DNA: TGCGCCAGCAGCTTTGCCGGGACAGAGGGTGAAAAACTGTTTTTT
clone size: NA; D gene: TRBD1; CDR3 length: 14; V gene: TRBV7-2; J gene: TRBJ2-5; CDR3 protein: CASSPGQGSETQYF; CDR3 DNA: TGTGCCAGCAGCCCCGGACAGGGTTCAGAGACCCAGTACTTC
clone size: NA; D gene: TRBD2; CDR3 length: 14; V gene: TRBV5-1; J gene: TRBJ2-3; CDR3 protein: CASSLGTSKDTQYF; CDR3 DNA: TGCGCCAGCAGCTTGGGGACTAGCAAAGATACGCAGTATTTT